This is a list of T cell receptor beta chains from one sample in a study of CD4 T cells in relation to SARS-CoV-2 and coronaviruses. Sequencing used immunoSEQ multiplex PCR; TCRdb keeps in-frame clones, though not all of them. The repertoire holds about 54,000 clones, 92% seen once, with around 0.43% in the top ten. Sequencing was done on a sample of naive CD4+ T cells from PBMCs. Receptor source: an adult with COVID-19. Both conserved end residues are part of each CDR3. For some rows the clone size is stated as once, few or many, or as a class when expanded; others skip it.

TRBJ2-1,14,-,TRBV7-8,CASSLAGALNEQFF
TRBJ2-3,15,-,TRBV4-1,CASKERVRGTDTQYF
TRBJ1-6,13,-,TRBV30,CAWKGAGDSPLHF
TRBJ2-3,14,-,TRBV3-1/TRBV3-2,CASSQSLAGDRQYF
TRBJ2-2,16,-,TRBV30,CAWSVLTLAETGELFF
TRBJ2-7,16,-,TRBV7-8,CASAGLAGVGLYEQYF
TRBJ1-2,15,-,TRBV15,CATSRSDRNNYGYTF
TRBJ2-7,15,-,TRBV4-2,CASSQGWRRGGEQYF
TRBJ2-5,17,-,TRBV11-2,CASSPGRWRRVQETQYF
TRBJ1-2,15,-,TRBV28,CASRSTGDSNYGYTF
TRBJ1-1,14,once,TRBV10-3,CAIKNRDRGDEAFF
TRBJ2-2,17,-,TRBV29-1,CSAILGLAGVRTGELFF
TRBJ1-4,16,-,TRBV5-1,CASSPGQRSTNEKLFF
TRBJ1-6,15,-,TRBV19,CASSRIWTGDSPLHF
TRBJ1-1,10,-,TRBV20-1,CSAWVGKAFF
TRBJ2-3,15,-,TRBV23-1,CASSQFPASTDTQYF
TRBJ2-5,13,-,TRBV7-2,CASSFSGYETQYF
TRBJ1-6,11,-,TRBV28,CASQGNSPLHF
TRBJ2-3,13,-,TRBV7-3,CASSPPGGDTQYF
TRBJ2-3,16,-,TRBV4-1,CASSHLRTGSTDTQYF
TRBJ2-7,15,-,TRBV10-3,CAISETTGGDGEQYF
TRBJ1-4,14,-,TRBV28,CASSVGPTNEKLFF
TRBJ1-1,12,-,TRBV28,CASKDMNTEAFF
TRBJ2-7,11,-,TRBV30,CAWGGSYEQYF
TRBJ1-2,11,-,TRBV5-4,CASSSQYGYTF
TRBJ2-7,14,-,TRBV27,CASKGLAGTYEQYF
TRBJ2-1,15,-,TRBV7-2,CASSKRQGSYNEQFF
TRBJ1-6,14,-,TRBV3-1/TRBV3-2,CASSQQGGRSPLHF
TRBJ1-2,14,-,TRBV3-1/TRBV3-2,CASSKRTGGYGYTF
TRBJ2-7,12,-,TRBV12-3/TRBV12-4,CASSLVLYEQYF
TRBJ2-7,17,-,TRBV6-2/TRBV6-3,CASSADVRDRGPHEQYF
TRBJ1-4,14,-,TRBV18,CASSQDATNEKLFF
TRBJ2-5,11,-,TRBV2,CASTGEETQYF
TRBJ2-7,16,-,TRBV18,CASSPGAAPGTYEQYF
TRBJ1-6,16,few,TRBV27,CASSLQAGGLYSPLHF
TRBJ2-1,17,-,TRBV28,CASSLVFAGAPYNEQFF
TRBJ2-3,15,-,TRBV7-7,CASSFGQGPTDTQYF
TRBJ1-2,17,-,TRBV7-8,CASSSPRQGRRDYGYTF
TRBJ2-3,15,-,TRBV7-9,CASSKLAGSTDTQYF